This T cell receptor beta chain was sequenced in a study of blood T cell repertoires in COVID-19. The CDR3 length is 14 residues. Trimming shortened V by 2 bases and J by 2 bases, and 9 bases separated the two germline ends. Germline loops: CDR1 LNHNV, CDR2 YYDKDF (reference sequence). The Seattle site enrolled patients during active infection and followed them longitudinally. Only in-frame clones appear in the TCRdb table, and some are missing; sequencing was by immunoSEQ multiplex PCR. The sample consists of about 300,000 clones, around nine tenths of them appearing once. The sample comprised peripheral blood. This TCR was sampled from a woman younger than 45 with COVID-19, enrolled during active disease. This chain joins TRBV15 and TRBJ1-2; unclear D gene. The CDR3 sequence: CATSRRDGNYGYTF. For the CDR3, the DNA is TGTGCCACCAGCAGACGCGACGGGAACTATGGCTACACCTTC.